The TCR beta chain under discussion was sequenced for a study of cytomegalovirus exposure and HLA in healthy donors. The CDR3 runs 16 residues. The germline gives CDR1 SGHDT, CDR2 YYEEEE. The V and J ends lost 4 bases and 6 bases respectively, with 21 bases between them. PCR amplification relied on 60 Vbeta primers (plus 13 Jbeta primers). Produced via immunoSEQ multiplex PCR; TCRdb's table is partial and in-frame only. In the table there are around 150,000 clones, nearly 80% of which are singletons. This clone has only a few counts. This TCR was recovered from a young man in good health and CMV-seronegative. Sequencing was carried out using PBMCs. The J gene is TRBJ2-3, the V gene TRBV5-6, with D maybe TRBD2 (6 bases). CDR3 sequence reads: CASSLRRSGRGDTQYF. CDR3 DNA sequence: TGTGCCAGCAGCCTCCGTCGGTCCGGGAGAGGTGATACGCAGTATTTT.